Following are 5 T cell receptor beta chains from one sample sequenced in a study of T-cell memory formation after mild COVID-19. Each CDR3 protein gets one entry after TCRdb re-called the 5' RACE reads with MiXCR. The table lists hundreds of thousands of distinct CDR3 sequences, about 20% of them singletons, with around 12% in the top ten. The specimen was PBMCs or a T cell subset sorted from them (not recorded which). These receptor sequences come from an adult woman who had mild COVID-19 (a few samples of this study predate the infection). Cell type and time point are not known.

The CDR3 protein is CASSESSAGGSGEQFF. The CDR3 DNA reads as TGTGCCAGCAGCGAGAGCTCAGCGGGGGGTTCGGGTGAGCAGTTCTTC. The chain is built from TRBV7-9 and TRBJ2-1; the match to TRBD2 covers 9 bases. V lost 5 bases and J lost 9; bases outside the gene matches: 14. The germline gives CDR1 SEHNR, CDR2 FQNEAQ (reference sequence). There are 16 residues in the CDR3.

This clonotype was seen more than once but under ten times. The CDR3 region has the DNA TGCGCCAGCAGCCGGGACGGAGGCCGGGGGAATGAGCAGTTCTTC. As protein: CASSRDGGRGNEQFF. The chain joins TRBV5-1 to TRBJ2-1, with a weak D call TRBD2 (6 bases). This CDR3 comprises 15 residues. Trimming stripped 4 bases from V and 7 bases from J, with 18 bases between. In germline, CDR1 is SGHRS, CDR2 YFSETQ.

In nucleotides, the CDR3 is TGTGCCAGCAGCGCTTGGACCCCGGAGACCCAGTACTTC. This encodes CASSAWTPETQYF. V and J are TRBV7-9 and TRBJ2-5, with D unclear. Germline V gene sequence: CDR1 SEHNR, CDR2 FQNEAQ (reference sequence). V was pared by 5 bases and J by 5 bases, with 12 bases between. The CDR3 spans 13 residues.

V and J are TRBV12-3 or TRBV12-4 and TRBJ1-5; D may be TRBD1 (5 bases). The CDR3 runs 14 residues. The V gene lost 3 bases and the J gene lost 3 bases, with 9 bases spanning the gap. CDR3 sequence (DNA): TGTGCCAGCAGTTTGACAGACCCCAATCAGCCCCAGCATTTT. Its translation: CASSLTDPNQPQHF.

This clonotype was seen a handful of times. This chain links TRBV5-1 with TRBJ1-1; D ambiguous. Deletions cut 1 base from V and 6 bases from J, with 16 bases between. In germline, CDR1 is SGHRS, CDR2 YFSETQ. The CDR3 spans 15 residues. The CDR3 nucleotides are TGCGCCAGCAGCTTGCGGGGTCACTTCAGCCCTGAAGCTTTCTTT. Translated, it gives CASSLRGHFSPEAFF.